The rows below give T cell receptor beta chains drawn from one sample of a study of Ad26.COV2.S vaccination and SARS-CoV-2 variants. Generated by immunoSEQ multiplex PCR, the TCRdb table keeps only in-frame clones and is missing some. This sample has about 680,000 clones, with roughly 90% found just once. The starting material was peripheral blood, obtained in a trial of Ad26.COV2.S vaccine versus placebo. The receptor source for this set is a person aged 18-60 years who received the Ad26.COV2.S COVID-19 vaccine or a placebo. The CDR3 runs from the conserved cysteine through the conserved F or W. Each record gives: D gene, J gene, V gene, clone size, CDR3 DNA, CDR3 protein. D genes are given only for firm matches. Expanded clones are given a class, and other clones once, few, many or no size at all.

TRBD1,TRBJ1-2,TRBV7-2,.,TGTGCCAGCAGCTCGAACAGGGGGATGTCCGTAAACTTC,CASSSNRGMSVNF
.,TRBJ1-6,TRBV30,.,TGTGCCTGGAGGGGCCAGGGGAGTTCACCCCTCCACTTT,CAWRGQGSSPLHF
.,TRBJ2-1,TRBV6-5,.,TGTGCCAGCAGTTACTCGGGTAAGGGTGCAAATGAGCAGTTCTTC,CASSYSGKGANEQFF
.,TRBJ1-3,TRBV30,.,TGTGCCTGGAGCGGACGCTCTGGAAACACCATATATTTT,CAWSGRSGNTIYF
TRBD2,TRBJ2-3,TRBV4-2,.,TGTGCCAGCAGCCCTTTAGCGGGAGGGCCGATGGGCACAGATACGCAGTATTTT,CASSPLAGGPMGTDTQYF
TRBD1,TRBJ2-5,TRBV6-6,.,TGTGCCAGCAGTTACCTGGGACAGGGCGGGGAGACCCAGTACTTC,CASSYLGQGGETQYF
TRBD2,TRBJ2-2,TRBV10-3,.,TGTGCCATCAGTTGGACTAGCGGATCGAACACCGGGGAGCTGTTTTTT,CAISWTSGSNTGELFF
.,TRBJ2-7,TRBV6-5,.,TGTGCCACCCCGGACGGGACCTACGAGCAGTACTTC,CATPDGTYEQYF
.,TRBJ2-3,TRBV6-5,.,TGTGCCAGCAGTTACTCGGGCGGCTACACAGATACGCAGTATTTT,CASSYSGGYTDTQYF
.,TRBJ1-5,TRBV6-2/TRBV6-3,few,TGTGCCAGCAGTTACCACGCCAGACAGTGGGGTATGGAGCCCCAGCATTTT,CASSYHARQWGMEPQHF
.,TRBJ1-2,TRBV7-3,.,TGTGCCAGCAGCTTTACCGGGACGGACAACTATGGCTACACCTTC,CASSFTGTDNYGYTF
TRBD2,TRBJ2-1,TRBV10-3,.,TGTGCCATCATGATAACTAGCGGGGGCTCCTACAATGAGCAGTTCTTC,CAIMITSGGSYNEQFF
.,TRBJ1-6,TRBV4-1,once,TGCGCCAGCAGCTGGGACACTGGACCGCTCCTCTCACCCCTCCACTTT,CASSWDTGPLLSPLHF
.,TRBJ2-3,TRBV3-1/TRBV3-2,.,TGTGCCAGCAGCCAAGTACCCCCGGATACGCAGTATTTT,CASSQVPPDTQYF
.,TRBJ2-2,TRBV30,.,TGTGCCTGGAGGACCGGGGAGCTGTTTTTT,CAWRTGELFF
.,TRBJ1-5,TRBV7-9,.,TGTGCCAGCAGCTTATCAGGGAATCAGCCCCAGCATTTT,CASSLSGNQPQHF
.,TRBJ2-7,TRBV4-1,few,TGCGCCAGCAGCCAAGATGCAGGCAGATACGAGCAGTACTTC,CASSQDAGRYEQYF
.,TRBJ2-1,TRBV30,.,TGTGCCTGGAGTTCGTTGGACGGGAGTTCGTTCTTC,CAWSSLDGSSFF
.,TRBJ1-5,TRBV18,.,TGTGCCAGCTCACCACTCCAGGAGAATCAGCCCCAGCATTTT,CASSPLQENQPQHF
.,TRBJ2-5,TRBV6-5,few,TGTGCCAGCAGTTACTCGAGAGGGATGGAGACCCAGTACTTC,CASSYSRGMETQYF
.,TRBJ1-3,TRBV5-6,.,TGTGCCAGCAGACAAGCCAGCACGCGGGGGTCCGGAAACACCATATATTTT,CASRQASTRGSGNTIYF
.,TRBJ1-5,TRBV6-2/TRBV6-3,.,TGTGCCAGCAGTTACACCCCTCAGCCCCAGCATTTT,CASSYTPQPQHF
TRBD2,TRBJ2-1,TRBV9,.,TGTGCCAGCAGCGAAGGACTAGCGGGGGGATCTTTCTCCTACAATGAGCAGTTCTTC,CASSEGLAGGSFSYNEQFF
.,TRBJ2-7,TRBV11-2,.,TGTGCCAGCAGCTTAGCAGGGGACTATTGGGAGCAGTACTTC,CASSLAGDYWEQYF
.,TRBJ2-5,TRBV14,.,TGTGCCAGCAGCCAAGATAGGTACGGTCGTGGGACCCAGTACTTC,CASSQDRYGRGTQYF
.,TRBJ2-5,TRBV7-9,.,TGTGCCAGCAGCTTAGCCCGCGGGCAGCTCGAGACCCAGTACTTC,CASSLARGQLETQYF
.,TRBJ2-7,TRBV7-8,.,TGTGCCAGCAGCTTCGACCCGAGCTACGAGCAGTACTTC,CASSFDPSYEQYF
.,TRBJ2-1,TRBV4-2,.,TGTGCCAGCAGCCACCCTCTAGGGTCTTCCTCCTACAATGAGCAGTTCTTC,CASSHPLGSSSYNEQFF
.,TRBJ2-7,TRBV4-3,.,TGCGCCAGCAGCCAAGATTTCGGGGGCTCCTACGAGCAGTACTTC,CASSQDFGGSYEQYF
TRBD1,TRBJ2-1,TRBV7-3,.,TGTGCCAGCAGCTTAAACGGGGCCGGGACAGGGATCCATGAGCAGTTCTTC,CASSLNGAGTGIHEQFF
.,TRBJ2-1,TRBV4-3,.,TGCGCCAGCAGCCAAGATGATGGGACCTACAATGAGCAGTTCTTC,CASSQDDGTYNEQFF
TRBD2,TRBJ2-5,TRBV3-1/TRBV3-2,.,TGTGCCAGCAGCCCCTTGGGGGGGCAAGAGACCCAGTACTTC,CASSPLGGQETQYF
TRBD2,TRBJ2-7,TRBV7-8,few,TGTGCCAGCAGCCCTCGGACTAGCGGGAGTTCTGGTTTCTACGAGCAGTACTTC,CASSPRTSGSSGFYEQYF
.,TRBJ2-1,TRBV30,.,TGTGCCTGGAGTTCGCGGGGAACCTACAATGAGCAGTTCTTC,CAWSSRGTYNEQFF
TRBD2,TRBJ2-7,TRBV5-1,.,TGCGCCAGCAGCTTGGGGGTAGCGGGAAGAAGGGATGAGCAGTACTTC,CASSLGVAGRRDEQYF
.,TRBJ2-7,TRBV6-2/TRBV6-3,.,TGTGCCAGCAGTAAGGGACATAGAATCTACGAGCAGTACTTC,CASSKGHRIYEQYF
.,TRBJ1-5,TRBV3-1/TRBV3-2,.,TGTGCCAGCAGCCCCCCGGGCGGGCAGCCCCAGCATTTT,CASSPPGGQPQHF
.,TRBJ2-5,TRBV6-5,.,TGTGCCAGCAGTTACAGGGGGACAATACAAGAGACCCAGTACTTC,CASSYRGTIQETQYF
TRBD2,TRBJ2-7,TRBV3-1/TRBV3-2,.,TGTGCCAGCAGCCAAGACTGGGGACTAGCGGTCGAGCAGTACTTC,CASSQDWGLAVEQYF